This is a list of T cell receptor beta chains from one sample in a study of blood T cell repertoires in COVID-19. Sequencing used immunoSEQ multiplex PCR; TCRdb keeps in-frame clones, though not all of them. The sample yields roughly 200,000 clones, 83% seen once. What was sequenced was peripheral blood. Receptors originate from a woman aged 25 to 39 with COVID-19, enrolled during active disease. The CDR3 runs from the conserved cysteine through the conserved F or W. The D gene is left open where the match is weak. Clone size, where shown, is once, few, many, or a class for clones that have expanded.

clone_size j_call d_call v_call cdr3_aa cdr3_nt
few TRBJ2-2 . TRBV5-4 CASSLGPFTGELFF TGTGCCAGCAGCCTAGGCCCCTTCACCGGGGAGCTGTTTTTT
many TRBJ2-5 . TRBV7-3 CASSQNGGRQETQYF TGTGCCAGCAGCCAAAACGGGGGGCGCCAAGAGACCCAGTACTTC
. TRBJ2-1 TRBD2 TRBV4-2 CASSQGDKGGRANEQFF TGTGCCAGCAGCCAAGGGGACAAGGGCGGGAGGGCCAATGAGCAGTTCTTC
. TRBJ1-3 . TRBV27 CASSKGQIGNTIYF TGTGCCAGCAGCAAAGGACAGATTGGAAACACCATATATTTT
once TRBJ2-6 TRBD1 TRBV5-1 CASSSGTGSSGANVLTF TGCGCCAGCAGCTCCGGGACAGGGAGCTCCGGGGCCAACGTCCTGACTTTC
. TRBJ2-7 . TRBV19 CASSMTSGEGNYEQYF TGTGCCAGTAGTATGACTTCAGGGGAAGGAAACTACGAGCAGTACTTC
many TRBJ2-1 . TRBV6-2/TRBV6-3 CASSYAGKNNEQFF TGTGCCAGCAGTTACGCGGGAAAAAACAATGAGCAGTTCTTC
. TRBJ2-7 TRBD1 TRBV5-6 CASSLLGMTGESYEQYF TGTGCCAGCAGCTTGTTGGGTATGACAGGGGAATCCTACGAGCAGTACTTC
few TRBJ2-2 TRBD1 TRBV4-3 CASSLYTGGDTGELFF TGCGCCAGCAGCCTATACACAGGGGGCGACACCGGGGAGCTGTTTTTT
. TRBJ2-7 TRBD2 TRBV28 CASSAASGFFYEQYF TGTGCCAGCAGCGCCGCTAGCGGCTTTTTCTACGAGCAGTACTTC
. TRBJ1-5 . TRBV9 CASSPTGQHNQPQHF TGTGCCAGCAGCCCAACTGGACAGCATAATCAGCCCCAGCATTTT
. TRBJ1-2 TRBD1 TRBV19 CASSSRDRGYGYTF TGTGCCAGTAGTAGCCGGGACAGAGGGTATGGCTACACCTTC
. TRBJ1-1 . TRBV7-3 CASSLTSGNTEAFF TGTGCCAGCAGCCTTACCTCAGGGAATACTGAAGCTTTCTTT
. TRBJ2-3 TRBD2 TRBV4-3 CASSQARGLAGYDTQYF TGCGCCAGCAGCCAAGCCCGAGGACTAGCAGGCTATGATACGCAGTATTTT
. TRBJ1-4 . TRBV19 CATKKVATTNEKLFF TGTGCCACCAAGAAGGTAGCTACAACTAATGAAAAACTGTTTTTT
. TRBJ2-2 . TRBV6-5 CASSYRAVNTGELFF TGTGCCAGCAGTTATCGCGCGGTGAACACCGGGGAGCTGTTTTTT
. TRBJ1-1 TRBD1 TRBV3-1/TRBV3-2 CASSQGKETGGRNTEAFF TGTGCCAGCAGCCAAGGGAAAGAGACAGGGGGGAGAAACACTGAAGCTTTCTTT
. TRBJ2-3 TRBD2 TRBV4-2 CASSQESDSGGTDTQYF TGTGCCAGCAGCCAAGAATCCGATAGCGGGGGCACAGATACGCAGTATTTT
. TRBJ2-7 . TRBV2 CASSYSSYEQYF TGTGCCAGCAGTTACAGCTCCTACGAGCAGTACTTC
. TRBJ2-2 TRBD2 TRBV2 CASGEGQAWTGELFF TGTGCCAGCGGGGAGGGGCAGGCATGGACCGGGGAGCTGTTTTTT
. TRBJ2-1 . TRBV7-8 CASNPGAYNEQFF TGTGCCAGCAACCCGGGGGCCTACAATGAGCAGTTCTTC
. TRBJ1-4 . TRBV2 CASSLRTAQYEKLFF TGTGCCAGCAGCCTCCGGACAGCCCAATACGAAAAACTGTTTTTT
. TRBJ1-3 . TRBV28 CASSLDSSGNTIYF TGTGCCAGCAGCCTGGACAGCTCTGGAAACACCATATATTTT
once TRBJ1-1 TRBD1 TRBV27 CASSLYGDRFYTEAFF TGTGCCAGCAGTTTATACGGGGACAGATTTTACACTGAAGCTTTCTTT
. TRBJ1-6 TRBD1 TRBV6-4 CASSLDRGSNSPLHF TGTGCCAGCAGCCTCGACAGGGGTTCTAATTCACCCCTCCACTTT
. TRBJ1-1 . TRBV30 CAWSGGGGDTEAFF TGTGCCTGGAGTGGAGGGGGGGGAGACACTGAAGCTTTCTTT
. TRBJ2-1 TRBD1 TRBV5-5 CASSLPPGTGYEQFF TGTGCCAGCAGCTTGCCCCCCGGGACAGGGTATGAGCAGTTCTTC
. TRBJ2-7 . TRBV5-3 CARSGQDSYEQYF TGTGCCAGAAGTGGGCAGGATTCCTACGAGCAGTACTTC
. TRBJ2-5 TRBD2 TRBV19 CASSPRQREGETQYF TGTGCCAGTAGTCCACGGCAGCGGGAAGGGGAGACCCAGTACTTC
. TRBJ1-2 TRBD1 TRBV5-1 CASSSLSQGKGYGYTF TGCGCCAGCAGCTCCCTGTCACAGGGGAAGGGCTATGGCTACACCTTC
. TRBJ2-1 . TRBV27 CASSPPPQRSPYNEQFF TGTGCCAGCAGTCCGCCCCCCCAGCGCTCGCCTTACAATGAGCAGTTCTTC
. TRBJ1-1 . TRBV2 CASTTFRGNTEAFF TGTGCCAGCACCACGTTCAGGGGGAACACTGAAGCTTTCTTT
. TRBJ1-2 TRBD1 TRBV28 CASRPGQNYGYTF TGTGCCAGCAGACCGGGACAGAACTATGGCTACACCTTC
. TRBJ1-6 . TRBV7-2 CASSLRRRGGDSPLHF TGTGCCAGCAGCCTCCGTCGTAGGGGTGGGGATTCACCCCTCCACTTT
few TRBJ1-5 TRBD1 TRBV2 CASGSGGYSNQPQHF TGTGCCAGCGGATCAGGGGGCTATAGCAATCAGCCCCAGCATTTT
. TRBJ2-5 . TRBV2 CASSPRVQRETQYF TGTGCCAGCAGCCCCCGGGTCCAACGAGAGACCCAGTACTTC
. TRBJ1-5 . TRBV3-1/TRBV3-2 CASSPGPTPNQPQHF TGTGCCAGCAGCCCCGGCCCGACACCCAATCAGCCCCAGCATTTT
. TRBJ2-1 . TRBV28 CASNPSGLLRDEQFF TGTGCCAGCAATCCTTCGGGACTTCTGAGGGATGAGCAGTTCTTC
. TRBJ2-1 TRBD2 TRBV2 CASRLAGDNEQFF TGTGCCAGCAGGCTAGCGGGAGACAATGAGCAGTTCTTC
few TRBJ2-7 . TRBV6-2/TRBV6-3 CASSSYAGILLVGQYF TGTGCCAGCAGTTCCTACGCCGGGATTCTCTTGGTGGGGCAGTACTTC
. TRBJ2-5 . TRBV11-2 CASSLEGLRETQYF TGTGCCAGCAGCTTAGAGGGCTTGAGAGAGACCCAGTACTTC
. TRBJ2-7 . TRBV12-3/TRBV12-4 CASSRGPEQYF TGTGCCAGCAGTAGGGGTCCCGAGCAGTACTTC
. TRBJ1-2 TRBD1 TRBV5-1 CASSYTDRDGYTF TGCGCCAGCAGCTACACTGACAGGGATGGCTACACCTTC
. TRBJ1-5 TRBD1 TRBV6-6 CASRPGTGSNQPQHF TGTGCCAGCAGGCCCGGGACAGGGAGCAATCAGCCCCAGCATTTT
few TRBJ1-5 . TRBV2 CASNRVTGNQPQHF TGTGCCAGCAACAGAGTAACCGGCAATCAGCCCCAGCATTTT
. TRBJ2-5 TRBD1 TRBV6-5 CASHRDRGQETQYF TGTGCCAGCCACCGGGACAGGGGGCAAGAGACCCAGTACTTC
few TRBJ2-6 . TRBV6-1 CASSDRVSGANVLTF TGTGCCAGCAGTGACCGGGTGTCTGGGGCCAACGTCCTGACTTTC
few TRBJ2-2 . TRBV5-6 CASSWTPNTGELFF TGTGCCAGCAGCTGGACACCGAACACCGGGGAGCTGTTTTTT
. TRBJ1-5 . TRBV18 CASSATGGRNQPQHF TGTGCCAGCTCAGCCACCGGGGGACGCAATCAGCCCCAGCATTTT
. TRBJ2-7 . TRBV6-5 CASSYSSSVVSYEQYF TGTGCCAGCAGTTACTCTTCTTCGGTCGTTTCCTACGAGCAGTACTTC
. TRBJ1-4 . TRBV20-1 CSASGAGEKLFF TGCAGTGCTAGTGGGGCGGGCGAAAAACTGTTTTTT
. TRBJ2-1 TRBD2 TRBV27 CASSTFHAGTTISYNEQFF TGTGCCAGCAGCACCTTCCATGCCGGGACTACGATCTCCTACAATGAGCAGTTCTTC